What follows are 23 T cell receptor beta chains derived from one specimen sequenced in a study of T cell repertoires in cytomegalovirus infection. From the reads, TCRdb called clonotypes with MiXCR, one entry per CDR3 protein. The data hold over 250,000 distinct CDR3 sequences, with 22% observed a single time. No cognate antigen is known for these TCRs. The source material was cultured PBMCs, sampled from culture after CMV antigen stimulation. The receptors here all came from a human donor in good health (CMV status not recorded). Some clones in this sample may be carry-over from other donors' samples.

This clonotype was detected a few times. This chain links TRBV15 with TRBJ2-1; TRBD1 agrees at 9 bases. From germline, CDR1 is LNHNV and CDR2 YYDKDF (reference sequence). This CDR3 comprises 15 residues. Germline trimming cut 5 bases from V and 7 bases from J; bases unmatched to any gene: 9. The CDR3 reads CATSPPGQGRNEQFF. Here the CDR3 DNA reads TGTGCCACCAGCCCCCCGGGACAGGGAAGAAATGAGCAGTTCTTC. The full variable domain, with the rest looked up from reference TRBV15 and TRBJ2-1, is DAMVIQNPRYQVTQFGKPVTLSCSQTLNHNVMYWYQQKSSQAPKLLFHYYDKDFNNEADTPDNFQSRRPNTSFCFLDIRSPGLGDTAMYLCATSPPGQGRNEQFFGPGTRLTVL.

This clonotype appeared a few times. The chain links TRBV12-3 or TRBV12-4 to TRBJ2-1, with D uncertain. CDR3 size: 14 residues. V was clipped by 6 bases and J by 9 bases, with 18 bases between them. DNA for the CDR3: TGTGCCAGCAGCCCCAGCAGAAGGGTCAGTGAGCAGTTCTTC. The encoded protein is CASSPSRRVSEQFF.

The chain recombines TRBV28 with TRBJ1-4; D not resolved. The CDR3 runs to 16 residues. Trimming took 3 bases from V and 0 from J, leaving 11 bases between them. Germline V gene data show CDR1 as MDHEN and CDR2 as SYDVKM. Written as DNA, the CDR3 is TGTGCCAGCAGTTTGCTCCTTGGGGCAACTAATGAAAAACTGTTTTTT. Its translation is CASSLLLGATNEKLFF. Variable domain in full (rest from reference TRBV28 and TRBJ1-4): DVKVTQSSRYLVKRTGEKVFLECVQDMDHENMFWYRQDPGLGLRLIYFSYDVKMKEKGDIPEGYSVSREKKERFSLILESASTNQTSMYLCASSLLLGATNEKLFFGSGTQLSVL.

The chain couples TRBV27 to TRBJ2-5; D uncertain. The CDR3 spans 12 residues. V lost 6 bases and J 5 bases, leaving 10 bases between the germline ends. Germline CDR1 reads MNHEY; CDR2 reads SMNVEV (reference sequence). CDR3 DNA: TGTGCCAGCAGGGACCTCAAGGAGACCCAGTACTTC. Its protein product is CASRDLKETQYF.

This clonotype was picked up many times. This chain connects TRBV7-6 to TRBJ1-1; D unclear. V gave up 5 bases and J gave up 6 bases, with 10 bases separating them. Germline-derived CDR1 and CDR2 are SGHVS and FNYEAQ. The CDR3 is made up of 12 amino acids. The CDR3 DNA reads as TGTGCCAGCAGCCCGAGTGTCCCTGAAGCTTTCTTT. Translation gives CASSPSVPEAFF. Full variable domain (rest looked up from reference TRBV7-6 and TRBJ1-1): GAGVSQSPRYKVTKRGQDVALRCDPISGHVSLYWYRQALGQGPEFLTYFNYEAQQDKSGLPNDRFSAERPEGSISTLTIQRTEQRDSAMYRCASSPSVPEAFFGQGTRLTVV.

The chain joins TRBV29-1 to TRBJ2-1, with 8 bases identical to TRBD1. The junction had 9 bases not matched to a gene; V was cut back by 1 base and J by 7 bases. The CDR3 runs to 15 residues. Germline V CDR1 and CDR2: SQVTM, ANQGSEA. The CDR3 DNA follows: TGCAGCGTTGAAGTCCCGGACAGGGTAGGGAATGAGCAGTTCTTC. Amino acid sequence: CSVEVPDRVGNEQFF.

This clonotype has at least ten counts. This sequence joins TRBV7-2 and TRBJ2-7, with D possibly being TRBD1 (7 bases). Between the trimmed V and J ends, which lost 2 bases and 2 bases, there was a span of 10 bases. Per the germline V gene, CDR1 is SGHTA and CDR2 is FQGNSA. The CDR3 has 14 amino acids. DNA for the CDR3: TGTGCCAGCAGCTTAAGGAGGGGGCCCTACGAGCAGTACGTC. This codes for CASSLRRGPYEQYV.

This clonotype has only a few counts. The rearrangement uses TRBV18 and TRBJ2-2, with 13 bases fitting TRBD2. CDR3 size: 19 residues. Germline V gives CDR1 KGHSH, CDR2 LQKENI. J gave up 1 base and V 1 base, and 6 bases lay outside the gene matches. CDR3 DNA: TGTGCCAGCTCACCACAAGGACTAGCGGGAGCTATGAACACCGGGGAGCTGTTTTTT. This codes for CASSPQGLAGAMNTGELFF.

The V gene is TRBV6-2 or TRBV6-3, the J gene TRBJ2-1; D gene unclear. This CDR3 has 13 residues. Trimming left V 0 bases short and J 8 bases short, with 8 bases between. The V gene's germline CDR1 is MNHEY and CDR2 SVGEGT. CDR3 loop: CASSYSLPHEQFF. CDR3 coding DNA: TGTGCCAGCAGTTACTCTCTCCCCCATGAGCAGTTCTTC.

This clonotype was detected a few times. The chain uses TRBV11-2 and TRBJ2-5; D gene uncertain. CDR3 length equals 13 residues. The V gene's germline CDR1 is SGHAT and CDR2 FQNNGV. V was clipped by 1 base and J by 5 bases, with 8 bases between them. The CDR3 here is CASSLGRRETQYF. CDR3 bases: TGTGCCAGCAGCTTAGGGCGCCGGGAGACCCAGTACTTC. Together with reference TRBV11-2 and TRBJ2-5, the CDR3 gives the full variable domain: EAGVAQSPRYKIIEKRQSVAFWCNPISGHATLYWYQQILGQGPKLLIQFQNNGVVDDSQLPKDRFSAERLKGVDSTLKIQPAKLEDSAVYLCASSLGRRETQYFGPGTRLLVL.

This clonotype was detected many times. The CDR3 spells CASSLDAGGNQPQHF. The CDR3 DNA sequence: TGTGCCAGCAGCCTCGATGCAGGAGGCAATCAGCCCCAGCATTTT. This chain links TRBV7-2 with TRBJ1-5; D gene ambiguous. Germline assignment: CDR1 SGHTA and CDR2 FQGNSA. V was shortened by 5 bases and J by 2 bases, with 13 bases between the two germline ends. CDR3 length equals 15 residues. Filled out from reference TRBV7-2 and TRBJ1-5, the complete variable domain reads GAGVSQSPSNKVTEKGKDVELRCDPISGHTALYWYRQSLGQGLEFLIYFQGNSAPDKSGLPSDRFSAERTGGSVSTLTIQRTQQEDSAVYLCASSLDAGGNQPQHFGDGTRLSIL.

The genes are TRBV11-3 and TRBJ2-3, with D hard to call. Germline CDR1 SGHNT, CDR2 YENEEA. Trimming shortened V by 5 bases and J by 0 bases, and 9 bases separated the two germline ends. The CDR3 is 14 residues long. CDR3 nucleotides: TGTGCCAGCAGCCACCCTGCTAGCACAGATACGCAGTATTTT. Residues: CASSHPASTDTQYF.

This clonotype was counted many times. Germline is not matched at one junction end, which may reflect a read error. The chain carries TRBV12-3 or TRBV12-4 and TRBJ1-5, with D perhaps matching TRBD1 (6 bases). The length of the CDR3 is 11 residues. CDR3 DNA: TGTGCCAGCAGTTTAAACAGGGTCACAGTTTTT. Its translation is CASSLNRVTVF.

This clonotype was seen a few times. The genes are TRBV7-9 and TRBJ1-3; D not certain. Trimming left V 1 base short and J 1 base short, with 5 bases between. Per the germline V gene, CDR1 is SEHNR and CDR2 is FQNEAQ (reference sequence). The CDR3 is 14 residues long. The CDR3 loop is CASSLGDSGNTIYF. In DNA, the CDR3 is TGTGCCAGCAGCTTAGGAGATTCTGGAAACACCATATATTTT.

This clonotype was picked up many times. The chain recombines TRBV7-8 with TRBJ2-3; 10 bases map to TRBD2. CDR3 length equals 20 residues. After removal of 1 base from V and 0 bases from J, the junction contained 13 bases not matched to a gene. The germline CDR1 and CDR2 sequences are SGHVS and FQNEAQ. CDR3 in amino acids: CASSLGVGTSETSSTDTQYF. CDR3 sequence (DNA): TGTGCCAGCAGCTTAGGAGTCGGGACTAGCGAGACCTCTAGCACAGATACGCAGTATTTT.

This clonotype has ten or more counts. The V gene is TRBV12-3 or TRBV12-4, the J gene TRBJ2-3; D call uncertain. The CDR3 loop spans 15 amino acids. The germline V and J ends were trimmed by 1 base and 1 base, with 9 bases remaining between them. The CDR3 sequence is CASSLVERGTDTQYF. The DNA for the CDR3 is TGTGCCAGCAGTTTAGTCGAAAGGGGCACAGATACGCAGTATTTT.

V is TRBV7-2 and J is TRBJ1-5; D is unclear. Per germline, CDR1 SGHTA and CDR2 FQGNSA. CDR3 size: 14 residues. V was shortened by 5 bases and J by 3 bases, with 11 bases between the two germline ends. CDR3 protein: CASSVGLNNQPQHF. The CDR3 DNA reads as TGTGCCAGCAGCGTCGGACTGAACAATCAGCCCCAGCATTTT.

The rearrangement uses TRBV3-1 and TRBJ2-7, with D unresolved. V was pared by 1 base and J by 6 bases, with 10 bases between. The CDR3 is 13 residues long. CDR1 and CDR2 from the germline V gene are LGHDT and YNNKEL (reference sequence). The CDR3 spells CASSQGIPSEQYF. The CDR3 DNA follows: TGTGCCAGCAGCCAAGGGATCCCCTCCGAGCAGTACTTC.

The V and J genes are TRBV6-2 or TRBV6-3 and TRBJ2-4, with D possibly being TRBD1 or TRBD2 (5 bases each). Trimming pared 4 bases from V and 3 bases from J, leaving 13 bases between. The germline gives CDR1 MNHEY, CDR2 SVGEGT. CDR3 length equals 15 residues. CDR3: CASSSTGRSKNIQYF. The CDR3 bases are TGTGCCAGCAGTTCCACGGGACGGAGCAAAAACATTCAGTACTTC.

This clonotype was seen only a few times. V usage is TRBV19 and J usage is TRBJ2-7, with 8 bases lining up with TRBD1. Germline CDR1 reads LNHDA; CDR2 reads SQIVND (reference sequence). The CDR3 has 18 amino acids. Trimming removed 2 bases from V and 1 base from J; junction bases left unmatched: 13. The CDR3, as DNA: TGTGCCAGTAGTATAAACGCCTATGACAGGGGCCCGTCCTACGAGCAGTACTTC. Translation gives CASSINAYDRGPSYEQYF. Full variable domain (remainder filled in from reference TRBV19 and TRBJ2-7): DGGITQSPKYLFRKEGQNVTLSCEQNLNHDAMYWYRQDPGQGLRLIYYSQIVNDFQKGDIAEGYSVSREKKESFPLTVTSAQKNPTAFYLCASSINAYDRGPSYEQYFGPGTRLTVT.

This chain connects TRBV20-1 to TRBJ2-3; D perhaps matches TRBD2 (6 bases). The CDR3 spans 13 residues. The ends were cut back, 3 bases at V and 6 bases at J, with 13 bases in the middle. CDR1 is DFQATT, CDR2 SNEGSKA, per germline (reference sequence). The CDR3 is CSASFRAGDTQYF. Here the CDR3 DNA reads TGCAGTGCTAGTTTCAGGGCGGGGGATACGCAGTATTTT.

There are many counts of this clonotype. The gene calls are TRBV7-8 and TRBJ1-3; D gene uncertain. The CDR3 extends over 16 amino acids. Germline V gene data show CDR1 as SGHVS and CDR2 as FQNEAQ. V was shortened by 1 base and J by 0 bases, with 10 bases between the two germline ends. The CDR3 DNA is TGTGCCAGCAGCTTAGGCGAGGGTACCTCTGGAAACACCATATATTTT. Residues: CASSLGEGTSGNTIYF.

This clonotype was seen more than once but under ten times. This rearrangement joins TRBV28 to TRBJ1-2; the match to TRBD1 covers 8 bases. The V gene end was trimmed by 3 bases and the J gene end by 4 bases; junction bases not matched to a gene: 7. Germline V CDR1 and CDR2: MDHEN, SYDVKM. The CDR3 sequence is 15 residues long. CDR3 loop: CASSFEDRDGYGYTF. DNA of the CDR3: TGTGCCAGCAGTTTCGAGGACAGGGATGGCTATGGCTACACCTTC.